The 7 T cell receptor beta chains in this list originate from one sample, sequenced in a study of T cell responses to AZD1222 COVID-19 vaccine. Libraries were prepared by immunoSEQ multiplex PCR; TCRdb keeps only in-frame clonotypes and omits some of them. Among roughly 160,000 clones listed, around nine tenths were seen once. The sample consisted of peripheral blood, taken 28 days after the second AZD1222 dose. Source of these receptors: an adult who received the AZD1222 COVID-19 vaccine.

The genes are TRBV5-1 and TRBJ1-1; D is perhaps TRBD1 (5 bases). CDR3 size: 16 residues. V was trimmed by 4 bases and J by 2 bases, leaving 18 bases between them. Germline loops: CDR1 SGHRS, CDR2 YFSETQ. In DNA, the CDR3 is TGCGCCAGCAGCGCCGTAGGGACTGCCTTAAACACTGAAGCTTTCTTT. Translated: CASSAVGTALNTEAFF.

The CDR3 loop is CASTPREGWGGYTF. CDR3 nucleotide sequence: TGTGCCAGCACCCCGAGGGAGGGCTGGGGAGGCTACACCTTC. The V and J genes are TRBV27 and TRBJ1-2; no clear D gene. The V gene's germline CDR1 is MNHEY and CDR2 SMNVEV (reference sequence). The CDR3 sequence is 14 residues long. Trimming took 7 bases from V and 8 from J, leaving 20 bases between them.

The chain employs TRBV6-2 or TRBV6-3 and TRBJ1-1; D gene uncertain. From germline, CDR1 is MNHEY and CDR2 SVGEGT. The CDR3 covers 13 residues. V was trimmed by 5 bases and J by 1 base, leaving 8 bases between them. The CDR3 protein is CASSPGQNTEAFF. The CDR3 DNA sequence: TGTGCCAGCAGTCCCGGCCAGAACACTGAAGCTTTCTTT.

The chain is built from TRBV7-9 and TRBJ2-3; 8 bases are a match to TRBD2. This CDR3 contains 16 residues. J gave up 2 bases and V 1 base, and 5 bases lay outside the gene matches. Germline V gene lookup returns CDR1 SEHNR and CDR2 FQNEAQ (reference sequence). The DNA for the CDR3 is TGTGCCAGCAGCTTAGTTTCGGGGGGGCTCACAGATACGCAGTATTTT. It encodes CASSLVSGGLTDTQYF.

The genes are TRBV6-2 or TRBV6-3 and TRBJ2-7; perhaps TRBD2 as D (5 bases). CDR1 is MNHEY and CDR2 is SVGEGT in the germline V gene. The CDR3 loop spans 14 amino acids. The V end was cut by 4 bases, the J end by 6 bases, with 16 bases between. CDR3 region: CASSFLGVAGEQYF. CDR3 coding DNA: TGTGCCAGCAGTTTCCTCGGCGTCGCGGGCGAGCAGTACTTC.

The chain couples TRBV6-2 or TRBV6-3 to TRBJ1-3, with no clear D. CDR1 MNHEY and CDR2 SVGEGT come from the germline V gene. V lost 3 bases to trimming and J lost 0 bases, with 12 bases between them. This CDR3 comprises 16 residues. The CDR3 coding sequence is TGTGCCAGCAGTTATCGCGCTCGCTTCTCTGGAAACACCATATATTTT. Protein sequence: CASSYRARFSGNTIYF.

This chain connects TRBV6-1 to TRBJ1-2, with D tentatively TRBD1 (5 bases). The CDR3 runs to 16 residues. Trimming took off 3 bases at V and 1 base at J, with 15 bases between the two ends. Germline V gives CDR1 MNHNS, CDR2 SASEGT. CDR3 bases: TGTGCCAGCAGTGAGCTAGCGGGACTGGGTAACTATGGCTACACCTTC. This encodes CASSELAGLGNYGYTF.